This TCR beta chain was captured by sequencing in a study of identical twins. Study conclusions and caveats: The study found weaker excess twin sharing in beta out-of-frame sequences.

TCRdb reanalysed the 5' RACE reads using MiXCR and keeps one entry per CDR3 protein. The sample includes roughly 470,000 distinct CDR3 sequences, over 11% of them seen just once. Among all donors, each was a healthy Caucasian. The germline CDR1 and CDR2 sequences are MNHEY and SMNVEV (reference sequence). V lost 5 bases to trimming and J lost 0 bases; unmatched junction nucleotides: 20. This CDR3 comprises 20 residues. This clonotype was recorded a few times. Its antigen is as yet unknown. These data also featured in a second study, about yellow fever vaccine responses in identical twins.

The chain combines TRBV27 with TRBJ2-7; 9 bases match TRBD1. This TCR was recovered from a woman younger than 35 in good health. Material: CD4+ T cells sorted from blood. CDR3 sequence: CASSPVWGDRALSSSYEQYF. The CDR3 coding sequence is TGTGCCAGCAGTCCAGTCTGGGGGGACAGGGCCCTCTCGAGCTCCTACGAGCAGTACTTC.